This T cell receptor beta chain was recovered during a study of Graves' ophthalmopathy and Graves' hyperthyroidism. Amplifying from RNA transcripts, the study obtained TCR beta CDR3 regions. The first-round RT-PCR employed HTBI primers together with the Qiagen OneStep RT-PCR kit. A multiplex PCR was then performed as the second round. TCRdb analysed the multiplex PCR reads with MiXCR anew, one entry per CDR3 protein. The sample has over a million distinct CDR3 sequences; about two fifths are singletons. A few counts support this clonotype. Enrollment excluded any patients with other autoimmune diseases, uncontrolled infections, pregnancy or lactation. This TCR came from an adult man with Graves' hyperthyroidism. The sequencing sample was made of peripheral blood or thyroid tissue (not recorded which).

CDR3 amino acids: CASSLLLRRDGYTF. CDR3 in DNA: TGTGCCAGCAGTCTGTTGCTAAGGAGGGATGGCTACACCTTC. The chain links TRBV12-3 or TRBV12-4 to TRBJ1-2, with D unclear. V was pared by 5 bases and J by 6 bases, with 16 bases between. The CDR3 runs to 14 residues.